This T cell receptor beta chain was observed in a study of PD-1 blockade in classical Hodgkin lymphoma (TCRdb year 2020). Concerning the study at large: Nivolumab dosing was 3 mg/kg intravenously every 2 weeks, continuing until either disease progression or unacceptable toxicity. To define a peripheral blood immune signature of response to PD-1 blockade in classical Hodgkin lymphoma, the study combined TCR beta sequencing with CyTOF.

Points the paper makes about the study in general: Only a single clinical trial cohort was studied, and what caused the repertoire differences, possibly disease activity or prior therapy, remained undefined. Trial patients achieving complete response had baseline diversity similar to newly diagnosed patients, whereas partial responders and progressors had significantly lower diversity. Baseline TCR diversity was reported to be lower in newly diagnosed patients than in healthy donors, and even lower in relapsed/refractory patients. Diversity was lower in patients who began nivolumab less than 1 year after ASCT, so these patients were left out of later analyses to avoid confounding by immune reconstitution. By C4D1, a significant rise was seen in CD4+ TCR diversity but not in CD8+ TCR diversity (p=0.0027 vs p=0.16), and the rise was most apparent among complete responders (p=0.02).

From V the trimming removes 3 bases and from J it removes 1 base, while the gene matches leave 6 bases of the junction unaccounted for. The germline V gene (reference sequence) sets CDR1 to LNHDA and CDR2 to SQIVND. The CDR3 has 15 amino acids, counting the end cysteine and phenylalanine. Only the CDR3 DNA stays, 45 bases, in frame from base 1. Genomic DNA was extracted with the Qiagen DNeasy kit from unsorted PBMCs and from negatively selected CD4+ and CD8+ fractions. TCR beta CDR3 regions were amplified by immunoSEQ multiplex PCR using primers annealing to V and J segments. A synthetic immune receptor repertoire was used to minimize amplification bias, and remaining bias was computationally removed after sequencing. Processing in the source paper ran as follows. Repertoire diversity was quantified as the Shannon entropy index using custom Python scripts. Unsorted, CD4+ and CD8+ repertoires were examined separately, except in combined analyses, for which CD4+ and CD8+ sequences were merged in silico. Clonal expansion was defined as a frequency increase of at least 2-fold after treatment compared with C1D1, and clones undetected at baseline were assigned a pseudocount of 0.5. Singleton clones were defined as clones with 0 or 1 copy at C1D1, and non-singleton clones were defined as clones with 2 or more copies. Clones expanded in unsorted samples were annotated as CD4+, CD8+ or unknown by matching protein sequences in sorted samples from the same patient. Wilcoxon tests on paired samples were used to test diversity changes from C1D1 to C4D1. In TCRdb, the immuneACCESS table is reduced to in-frame sequences with V and J assigned. These tables do not hold every clone; where another copy was compared, an unresolved V gene accounts for under half, and the others remain unexplained. Clone size and the V and J calls come from that table; the DNA yielded D and trimming. The sample includes some 90,000 clones, with 78% observed a single time. Less than 10% of the sample lies in the top ten.

In the paper's terms, the time point label means: cycle 4 day 1 (C4D1), after less than 7 weeks of nivolumab. Relapse after autologous stem cell transplantation had occurred in all trial patients, and cohorts A, B and C were distinguished by prior brentuximab vedotin exposure. The trial cohort comprised 56 patients with relapsed/refractory classical Hodgkin lymphoma whose best overall responses were complete response, partial response or progressive disease. Single-agent nivolumab was administered to trial patients in the multi-cohort phase II CheckMate 205 trial. An independent review committee assessed best overall response by applying the 2007 International Working Group response criteria. Trial PBMCs were collected immediately before nivolumab initiation (C1D1) and during therapy at cycle 2 day 1 and cycle 4 day 1. After peripheral blood was drawn into 8 mL Vacutainer Cell Preparation Tubes, PBMCs were isolated by centrifugation and then cryopreserved.

This clone appeared a few times. Its antigen has not been determined. Base qualities were left out, and no much larger clone turns up one base away. The sequence was collected from a human donor with classical Hodgkin lymphoma. The sequencing here drew on peripheral blood mononuclear cells (PBMCs), taken before the fourth cycle of nivolumab. Rearrangement joined TRBV19 to TRBJ2-7, and 7 junction bases match TRBD2. The sequenced DNA: TGTGCCAGTAGTATGCTAGCGGACCCTTCCTACGAGCAGTACTTC. Its protein is CASSMLADPSYEQYF.